Presented here are 20 T cell receptor beta chains from one specimen sequenced in a study of blood T cells in healthy people across ages. Primers used in a second PCR of about 7 to 11 cycles were a sample-barcoded 5' primer and a J-beta primer mix. TCRdb re-called the 5' RACE reads with MiXCR, one entry per CDR3 protein. Here the sample spans roughly 730,000 distinct CDR3 sequences, just over 55% being singletons. The sample comprised blood. All receptors derive from a man aged 35 to 55 in good health.

This chain joins TRBV9 and TRBJ2-5; 7 bases map to TRBD2. V gave up 4 bases and J gave up 13 bases; unmatched junction bases: 13. The CDR3 covers 13 residues. CDR1 is SGDLS, CDR2 YYNGEE, per germline. The DNA of the CDR3 is TGTGCCAGCAGCACCGGACTAGGAGAGCCTCGGTACTTC. It yields the protein CASSTGLGEPRYF.

J is TRBJ2-3 and V is TRBV9, with 7 bases fitting TRBD2. The CDR3 spans 16 residues. The V and J ends lost 0 bases and 4 bases, in that order; junction bases with no gene match: 8. In germline, CDR1 is SGDLS, CDR2 YYNGEE. The CDR3 here is CASSVVGGTLADTQYF. The CDR3 coding sequence is TGTGCCAGCAGCGTAGTCGGGGGGACTTTAGCAGATACGCAGTATTTT.

The rearrangement uses TRBV13 and TRBJ2-1; D call uncertain. Germline CDR1 is PRHDT and CDR2 is FYEKMQ (reference sequence). The V end was cut by 5 bases, the J end by 8 bases, with 10 bases between. The CDR3 spans 12 residues. CDR3 in amino acids: CASSGPDDEQFF. Here the CDR3 DNA reads TGTGCCAGCAGCGGACCTGACGATGAGCAGTTCTTC.

V and J are TRBV29-1 and TRBJ2-5; TRBD1 aligns across 9 bases. The J call may be in error: the DNA end matches TRBJ2-7 better. Per germline, CDR1 SQVTM and CDR2 ANQGSEA. CDR3 length: 15 amino acids. The DNA for the CDR3 is TGCAGCGTTAATTATTGGGACAGGGCGGGTTACGAGCAGTACTTC. Its translation: CSVNYWDRAGYEQYF.

The gene calls are TRBV7-8 and TRBJ2-4, with 8 positions matching TRBD1. The V and J ends lost 4 bases and 8 bases, in that order; junction bases with no gene match: 10. In germline, CDR1 is SGHVS, CDR2 FQNEAQ. The CDR3 has 15 residues. For the CDR3, the DNA is TGTGCCAGCAGCTCCACGACAGGGGCTCGGGACATTCAGTACTTC. Protein sequence: CASSSTTGARDIQYF. Supplemented by reference TRBV7-8 and TRBJ2-4, the full variable domain reads GAGVSQSPRYKVAKRGQDVALRCDPISGHVSLFWYQQALGQGPEFLTYFQNEAQLDKSGLPSDRFFAERPEGSVSTLKIQRTQQEDSAVYLCASSSTTGARDIQYFGAGTRLSVL.

The chain has TRBV29-1 and TRBJ2-3, with D uncertain. Germline V gene sequence: CDR1 SQVTM, CDR2 ANQGSEA. The CDR3 runs 12 residues. Trimming took 2 bases from V and 2 from J, leaving 5 bases between them. The CDR3 loop reads CSVEPNTDTQYF. CDR3 nucleotides: TGCAGCGTTGAACCGAACACAGATACGCAGTATTTT.

The chain uses TRBV25-1 and TRBJ2-7; no firm D call. The DNA matches TRBJ2-5 better at its end, which makes the J call doubtful. Germline assignment: CDR1 MGHDK and CDR2 SYGVNS. The CDR3 loop spans 14 amino acids. The CDR3 protein is CASSEHTSMETQYF. CDR3 nucleotides: TGTGCCAGCAGTGAACATACTTCTATGGAGACCCAGTACTTC.

This sequence joins TRBV6-4 and TRBJ2-3, with D hard to call. The germline CDR1 and CDR2 sequences are MRHNA and SNTAGT. Trimming removed 3 bases from V and 5 bases from J, with 15 bases in between. CDR3 length equals 15 residues. This CDR3 is CASSEGSDWRDTQYF. CDR3 DNA: TGTGCCAGCAGTGAAGGGTCCGACTGGCGAGATACGCAGTATTTT.

This clonotype has just a few counts. V gene TRBV28 combines with J gene TRBJ2-7, with a possible D match to TRBD1 (5 bases). V lost 1 base, J lost 7 bases, and 11 bases lay in between. The germline CDR1 and CDR2 sequences are MDHEN and SYDVKM. The CDR3 is made up of 13 amino acids. In DNA form, the CDR3 reads TGTGCCAGCAGTTTATCCAGGGCCAATGAGCAGTACTTC. Translated: CASSLSRANEQYF.

The chain has TRBV12-3 or TRBV12-4 and TRBJ1-5; TRBD1 might be the D (5 bases). CDR3 length equals 16 residues. The V end lost 6 bases, the J end lost 3 bases, and 18 bases lay between the germline ends. The CDR3 region is CASRLSSYRYNQPQHF. The CDR3 DNA is TGTGCCAGCAGACTTAGTTCCTACAGGTACAATCAGCCCCAGCATTTT.

The V and J genes are TRBV7-8 and TRBJ2-1; no clear D gene. CDR3 size: 14 residues. Germline V gene lookup returns CDR1 SGHVS and CDR2 FQNEAQ. V lost 1 base to trimming and J lost 5 bases, with 9 bases between them. CDR3 amino acids: CASSLEPQNNEQFF. DNA of the CDR3: TGTGCCAGCAGCTTAGAACCACAGAACAATGAGCAGTTCTTC. Filled out from reference TRBV7-8 and TRBJ2-1, the complete variable domain reads GAGVSQSPRYKVAKRGQDVALRCDPISGHVSLFWYQQALGQGPEFLTYFQNEAQLDKSGLPSDRFFAERPEGSVSTLKIQRTQQEDSAVYLCASSLEPQNNEQFFGPGTRLTVL.

The chain recombines TRBV20-1 with TRBJ2-1; tentatively, D is TRBD1 (8 bases). V dropped 3 bases and J dropped 5 bases, with 17 bases sitting between them. The CDR3 contains 15 residues. In germline, CDR1 is DFQATT, CDR2 SNEGSKA (reference sequence). Here the CDR3 reads CSASGRTGRHNEQFF. The CDR3 region has the DNA TGCAGTGCTAGCGGGAGGACAGGGAGGCACAATGAGCAGTTCTTC.

This clonotype was recorded once. V is TRBV20-1 and J is TRBJ2-4, with 7 positions matching TRBD2. The V gene end was trimmed by 2 bases and the J gene end by 8 bases; junction bases not matched to a gene: 9. CDR3 length equals 14 residues. Germline lookup yields CDR1 DFQATT and CDR2 SNEGSKA (reference sequence). The CDR3 is CSARIPGLVDIQYF. The CDR3 DNA is TGCAGTGCTAGAATCCCAGGACTAGTGGACATTCAGTACTTC.

The chain links TRBV6-2 or TRBV6-3 to TRBJ2-3, with D unclear. Germline lookup yields CDR1 MNHEY and CDR2 SVGEGT. The V end lost 4 bases, the J end lost 7 bases, and 9 bases lay between the germline ends. This CDR3 is built from 12 residues. CDR3: CASSSTQNTQYF. CDR3 sequence (DNA): TGTGCCAGCAGTTCGACACAAAATACGCAGTATTTT.

This clonotype was recorded a few times. The rearrangement uses TRBV9 and TRBJ2-2; a weak D match, TRBD2 (6 bases). The CDR3 consists of 15 residues. Trimming took 2 bases from V and 5 from J, leaving 13 bases between them. The germline V gene has CDR1 SGDLS and CDR2 YYNGEE. CDR3 bases: TGTGCCAGCAGCGTCGGGGGAGGCAAGACCGGGGAGCTGTTTTTT. Its translation is CASSVGGGKTGELFF.

The chain combines TRBV27 with TRBJ2-5, with 11 bases that match TRBD2. CDR1 MNHEY and CDR2 SMNVEV come from the germline V gene (reference sequence). After removal of 0 bases from V and 9 bases from J, the junction contained 0 bases not matched to a gene. The CDR3 is 13 residues long. The CDR3 coding sequence is TGTGCCAGCAGTTTATCTAGCGGGGGGGCCCAGTACTTC. Protein: CASSLSSGGAQYF.

This clonotype showed up just a few times. The J gene is TRBJ2-7, the V gene TRBV7-9; 15 bases are shared with TRBD2. Per germline, CDR1 SEHNR and CDR2 FQNEAQ (reference sequence). J gave up 0 bases and V 5 bases, and 5 bases lay outside the gene matches. The CDR3 consists of 17 residues. In DNA, the CDR3 is TGTGCCAGCAGCCGCGGACTAGCGGGAGGGAGCTCCTACGAGCAGTACTTC. Its translation: CASSRGLAGGSSYEQYF.

The chain couples TRBV4-3 to TRBJ1-2; tentatively, D is TRBD1 (5 bases). The V gene lost 1 base and the J gene lost 1 base, with 10 bases spanning the gap. This CDR3 comprises 15 residues. Germline assignment: CDR1 LGHNA and CDR2 YSLEER. Written as DNA, the CDR3 is TGCGCCAGCAGCCAAGCGCCGACAGTTAACTATGGCTACACCTTC. Residues: CASSQAPTVNYGYTF.

About this clonotype: A read error may explain this, as a much larger clone is one base away. The chain carries TRBV7-2 and TRBJ2-5; no clear D. Germline CDR1 is SGHTA and CDR2 is FQGNSA. This CDR3 contains 12 residues. Between the trimmed V and J ends, which lost 2 bases and 11 bases, there was a span of 12 bases. CDR3 sequence: CASSLLSNEQYF. The CDR3 DNA reads as TGTGCCAGCAGCTTACTGAGCAATGAGCAGTACTTC.

The chain links TRBV7-9 to TRBJ2-7; weak D call: TRBD1 (6 bases). The CDR3 length is 14 residues. Germline-derived CDR1 and CDR2 are SEHNR and FQNEAQ (reference sequence). V shed 5 bases and J shed 7 bases, with 18 bases lying between them. CDR3 residues: CASSQVGHGWEQYF. For the CDR3, the DNA is TGTGCCAGCAGCCAGGTGGGACACGGCTGGGAGCAGTACTTC.